The 14 T cell receptor beta chains listed next were all sequenced from one sample in a study of a mutant IDH1 vaccine in newly diagnosed glioma. Their antigens remain unidentified. Repertoires were generated with immunoSEQ multiplex PCR, while TCRdb's copy carries only in-frame clones and drops some. This table holds about 56,000 clones, 75% found once. Noted time point: week 47, end of study. Vaccination comprised doses that each held 300 ug of mutant IDH1 20-mer peptide, plus topical imiquimod. Sample: PBMCs, taken from a glioma patient whose treatment included an IDH1 peptide vaccine. These TCRs come from a man aged 45-60 years with glioma.

The sample holds one count of this clone. The chain links TRBV5-4 to TRBJ2-3, with 10 bases matching TRBD2. With 3 bases clipped from V and 2 bases from J, the junction kept 6 bases outside the gene matches. Germline-derived CDR1 and CDR2 are SGHNT and YYREEE (reference sequence). CDR3 length equals 16 residues. The CDR3 nucleotides read TGTGCCAGCAGCTCGGCTAGCGGGGGCTACACAGATACGCAGTATTTT. Protein product: CASSSASGGYTDTQYF.

J is TRBJ1-5 and V is TRBV10-3; TRBD1 is a possible D gene (6 bases). The V end lost 4 bases, the J end lost 7 bases, and 11 bases lay between the germline ends. Germline V gene sequence: CDR1 ENHRY, CDR2 SYGVKD. This CDR3 region has 13 residues. The CDR3 DNA sequence: TGTGCCATCAGTGGGGCAGGGGAACAGCCCCAGCATTTT. Its protein product is CAISGAGEQPQHF.

This clone has a count of ten or more. This rearrangement joins TRBV6-4 to TRBJ1-6; possible D gene TRBD1, 5 bases. Looked up from germline, CDR1 is MRHNA and CDR2 is SNTAGT. Deletions cut 7 bases from V and 3 bases from J, with 16 bases between. The CDR3 is made up of 16 amino acids. The CDR3 sequence is CASTLGERDYNSPLHF. CDR3 DNA sequence: TGTGCCAGCACTTTAGGGGAGCGGGACTATAATTCACCCCTCCACTTT.

This rearrangement joins TRBV5-6 to TRBJ2-2, with 7 bases aligning to TRBD2. V trimming: 4 bases; J trimming: 0 bases; junction bases outside the gene matches: 6. In germline, CDR1 is SGHDT, CDR2 YYEEEE. The CDR3 sequence is 16 residues long. The DNA of the CDR3 is TGTGCCAGCAGCCCCGGAGGACTAGCGAACACCGGGGAGCTGTTTTTT. This sequence encodes CASSPGGLANTGELFF. The full variable domain, completed using reference TRBV5-6 and TRBJ2-2, is DAGVTQSPTHLIKTRGQQVTLRCSPKSGHDTVSWYQQALGQGPQFIFQYYEEEERQRGNFPDRFSGHQFPNYSSELNVNALLLGDSALYLCASSPGGLANTGELFFGEGSRLTVL.

The count of this clone is one. This chain joins TRBV19 and TRBJ1-5; D is unclear. V was pared by 2 bases and J by 7 bases, with 15 bases between. The CDR3 covers 15 residues. Looked up from germline, CDR1 is LNHDA and CDR2 is SQIVND (reference sequence). The CDR3 here is CASSISSRGRQPQHF. For the CDR3, the DNA is TGTGCCAGTAGTATATCCTCGCGAGGGAGGCAGCCCCAGCATTTT.

This chain connects TRBV9 to TRBJ2-2, with D possibly being TRBD1 (5 bases). Germline V CDR1 and CDR2: SGDLS, YYNGEE. The CDR3 covers 17 residues. Trimming shortened V by 1 base and J by 0 bases, and 13 bases separated the two germline ends. The CDR3 DNA reads TGTGCCAGCAGCGTAACAGGATTTGTGACGAACACCGGGGAGCTGTTTTTT. Translated, it gives CASSVTGFVTNTGELFF.

The chain has TRBV6-5 and TRBJ2-7; D is unresolved. Trimming left V 4 bases short and J 6 bases short, with 13 bases between. The CDR3 is 13 amino acids. Germline assignment: CDR1 MNHEY and CDR2 SVGAGI. Here the CDR3 reads CASSSDWTGEQYF. The CDR3, as DNA: TGTGCCAGCAGTTCCGACTGGACGGGCGAGCAGTACTTC.

The chain combines TRBV27 with TRBJ2-7; 8 positions agree with TRBD2. V trimming: 5 bases; J trimming: 2 bases; junction bases outside the gene matches: 5. The CDR3 runs 14 residues. Germline V lookup: CDR1 MNHEY, CDR2 SMNVEV (reference sequence). The CDR3 nucleotides are TGTGCCAGCAGTATAAGCGGGGGAGCCTACGAGCAGTACTTC. Encoded protein: CASSISGGAYEQYF.

V is TRBV4-1 and J is TRBJ2-3, with 7 positions matching TRBD2. With 2 bases clipped from V and 2 bases from J, the junction kept 7 bases outside the gene matches. Germline CDR1 MGHRA, CDR2 YSYEKL. The CDR3 covers 16 residues. CDR3: CASSQRTRDPTDTQYF. In DNA form, the CDR3 reads TGCGCCAGCAGCCAACGGACTAGGGATCCCACAGATACGCAGTATTTT.

V and J are TRBV5-1 and TRBJ2-3; perhaps D is TRBD1 or TRBD2 (5 bases each). Trimming cost V 3 bases and J 1 base, with 9 bases left between them. The CDR3 totals 14 residues. CDR1 is SGHRS, CDR2 YFSETQ, per germline. In DNA form, the CDR3 reads TGCGCCAGCAGCTCCCAGGGAGGCACAGATACGCAGTATTTT. Translated: CASSSQGGTDTQYF.

This clone appeared a few times. The chain links TRBV30 to TRBJ1-1; 10 nucleotides align to TRBD1. Per germline, CDR1 GTSNPN and CDR2 SVGIG (reference sequence). The CDR3 spans 14 residues. The ends lost 2 bases at V and 5 bases at J; junction bases unmatched: 5. CDR3 bases: TGTGCCTGGAGTCCGGGACAGGGGAGTACTGAAGCTTTCTTT. Protein product: CAWSPGQGSTEAFF. Full variable domain (outside the CDR3, taken from reference TRBV30 and TRBJ1-1): SQTIHQWPATLVQPVGSPLSLECTVEGTSNPNLYWYRQAAGRGLQLLFYSVGIGQISSEVPQNLSASRPQDRQFILSSKKLLLSDSGFYLCAWSPGQGSTEAFFGQGTRLTVV.

The chain links TRBV7-9 to TRBJ2-7; no clear D. This CDR3 is built from 13 residues. Germline V lookup: CDR1 SEHNR, CDR2 FQNEAQ (reference sequence). V was trimmed by 0 bases and J by 6 bases, leaving 9 bases between them. This chain's CDR3 is CASSLAQFAEQYF. CDR3 DNA sequence: TGTGCCAGCAGCTTAGCGCAATTCGCCGAGCAGTACTTC.

The J gene is TRBJ1-1, the V gene TRBV19; 11 bases match TRBD1. The CDR3 length is 15 residues. The germline CDR1 and CDR2 sequences are LNHDA and SQIVND (reference sequence). V was pared by 7 bases and J by 1 base, with 5 bases of the junction left unmatched. Here the CDR3 reads CASTTGTGGNTEAFF. CDR3 DNA: TGTGCCAGTACCACCGGGACAGGGGGGAACACTGAAGCTTTCTTT. The full variable domain, in which reference TRBV19 and TRBJ1-1 provide the parts outside the CDR3, is DGGITQSPKYLFRKEGQNVTLSCEQNLNHDAMYWYRQDPGQGLRLIYYSQIVNDFQKGDIAEGYSVSREKKESFPLTVTSAQKNPTAFYLCASTTGTGGNTEAFFGQGTRLTVV.

This clone occurred a few times. The V gene is TRBV7-9, the J gene TRBJ1-5, with D possibly matching TRBD1 (5 bases). Trimming took off 6 bases at V and 7 bases at J, with 10 bases between the two ends. CDR3 length: 12 residues. CDR1 and CDR2 from the germline V gene are SEHNR and FQNEAQ (reference sequence). The CDR3 DNA reads TGTGCCAGCAGTCAGGGTGAGCAGCCCCAGCATTTT. Translation gives CASSQGEQPQHF.